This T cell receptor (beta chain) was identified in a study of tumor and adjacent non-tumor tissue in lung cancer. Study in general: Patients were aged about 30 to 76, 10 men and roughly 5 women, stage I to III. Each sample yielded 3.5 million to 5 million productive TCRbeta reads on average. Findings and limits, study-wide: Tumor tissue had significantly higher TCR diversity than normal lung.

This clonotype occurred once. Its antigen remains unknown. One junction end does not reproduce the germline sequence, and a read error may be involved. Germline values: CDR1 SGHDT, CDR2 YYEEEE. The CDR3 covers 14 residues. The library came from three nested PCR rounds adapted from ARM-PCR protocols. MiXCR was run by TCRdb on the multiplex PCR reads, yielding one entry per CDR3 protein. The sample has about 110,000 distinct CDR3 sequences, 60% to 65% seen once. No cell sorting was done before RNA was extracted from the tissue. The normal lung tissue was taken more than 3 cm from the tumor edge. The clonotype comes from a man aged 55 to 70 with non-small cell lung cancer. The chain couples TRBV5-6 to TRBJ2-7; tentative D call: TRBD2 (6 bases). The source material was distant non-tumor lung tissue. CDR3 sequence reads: CANSLGGGTHEQYF. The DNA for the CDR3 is TGTGCCAACAGCTTGGGAGGCGGCACCCACGAGCAGTACTTC.